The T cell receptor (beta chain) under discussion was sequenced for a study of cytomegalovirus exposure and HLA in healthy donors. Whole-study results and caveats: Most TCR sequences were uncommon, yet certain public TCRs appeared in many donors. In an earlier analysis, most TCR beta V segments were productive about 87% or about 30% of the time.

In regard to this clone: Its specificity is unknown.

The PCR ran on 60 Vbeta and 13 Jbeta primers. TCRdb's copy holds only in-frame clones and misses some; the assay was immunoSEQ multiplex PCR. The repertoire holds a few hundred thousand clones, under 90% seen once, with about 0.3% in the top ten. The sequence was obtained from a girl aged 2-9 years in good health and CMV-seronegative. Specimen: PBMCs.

In DNA form, the CDR3 reads TGTGCCAGCAGCTCCAAGGGACTAGTCACAGATACGCAGTATTTT. Translated: CASSSKGLVTDTQYF. V gene TRBV5-4 combines with J gene TRBJ2-3; 8 bases align to TRBD2. The CDR3 is 15 residues long. The germline V gene encodes CDR1 SGHNT and CDR2 YYREEE (reference sequence). Germline trimming cut 3 bases from V and 2 bases from J; bases unmatched to any gene: 5.